This TCR beta chain was found in a study of blood T cell repertoires in COVID-19. Study-wide background: Samples of COVID-19 (acute and convalescent) were obtained from the United States, Italy and Spain.

CDR1 SGHTA and CDR2 FQGNSA come from the germline V gene. The CDR3 sequence is 15 residues long. V dropped 5 bases and J dropped 5; count of bases not matched to a gene: 6. Methods used by the authors: Quantification of nucleated cells was approximated via reference gene primer amplification. Data came from immunoSEQ multiplex PCR; TCRdb stores just in-frame clones and leaves some out. Clone size and the V and J calls come from that table; the DNA yielded D and trimming. Of 180,000 or so clones listed, 75% to 90% are singletons. The receptor comes from a woman between 55 and 75 years old with acute or convalescent COVID-19. Sequencing was performed on peripheral blood. This chain connects TRBV7-2 to TRBJ2-5, with TRBD2 identical over 12 bases. The CDR3 nucleotides are TGTGCCAGCAGCCCTAGCGGGAGGGCCGGGGAGACCCAGTACTTC. Protein product: CASSPSGRAGETQYF.